These 2 T cell receptor beta chains were all obtained from the same sample, sequenced in a study of blood T cell repertoires in COVID-19. The repertoire was sequenced with immunoSEQ multiplex PCR; TCRdb's copy has only in-frame clones and lacks some. The sample holds about 200,000 clones; approximately 90% are singletons and the top ten take 5% to 8%. The sample consisted of peripheral blood. The receptor set was obtained from a woman between 40 and 50 years old who had recovered from COVID-19.

The chain links TRBV28 to TRBJ1-4, with D maybe TRBD1 (6 bases). The CDR3 is 14 residues long. Germline CDR1 and CDR2: MDHEN and SYDVKM. V was clipped by 7 bases and J by 8 bases, with 17 bases between them. This chain's CDR3 is CASTTGGAGEKLFF. The DNA of the CDR3 is TGTGCCAGCACCACGGGGGGGGCAGGGGAAAAACTGTTTTTT. Based on the CDR3 plus reference TRBV28 and TRBJ1-4, the full variable domain is DVKVTQSSRYLVKRTGEKVFLECVQDMDHENMFWYRQDPGLGLRLIYFSYDVKMKEKGDIPEGYSVSREKKERFSLILESASTNQTSMYLCASTTGGAGEKLFFGSGTQLSVL.

This sequence joins TRBV6-5 and TRBJ1-1; D is perhaps TRBD1 (5 bases). This CDR3 spans 15 amino acids. V was trimmed by 5 bases and J by 1 base, leaving 14 bases between them. Germline loops: CDR1 MNHEY, CDR2 SVGAGI. The CDR3 DNA follows: TGTGCCAGCAGTCCCCTGGCAGGGCGGAACACTGAAGCTTTCTTT. Protein product: CASSPLAGRNTEAFF.